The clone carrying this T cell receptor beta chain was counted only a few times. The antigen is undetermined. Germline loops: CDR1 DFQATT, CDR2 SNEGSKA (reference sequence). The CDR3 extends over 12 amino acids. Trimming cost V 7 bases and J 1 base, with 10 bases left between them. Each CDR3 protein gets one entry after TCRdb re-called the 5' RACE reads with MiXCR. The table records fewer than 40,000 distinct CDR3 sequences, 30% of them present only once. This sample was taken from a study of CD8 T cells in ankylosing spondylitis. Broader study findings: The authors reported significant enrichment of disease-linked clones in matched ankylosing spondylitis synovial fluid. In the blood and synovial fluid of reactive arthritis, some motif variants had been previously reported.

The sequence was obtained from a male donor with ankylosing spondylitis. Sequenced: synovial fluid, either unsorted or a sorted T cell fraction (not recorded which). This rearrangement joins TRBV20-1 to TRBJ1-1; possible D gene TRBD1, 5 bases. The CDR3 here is CSGGRQNTEAFF. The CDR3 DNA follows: TGCAGTGGGGGGAGACAGAACACTGAAGCTTTCTTT.